A single sample is the source of the 5 T cell receptor beta chains below, sequenced in a study of Ad26.COV2.S vaccination and SARS-CoV-2 variants. Treatment given: some 19 received Ad26.COV2.S at low or high dose, single or two shots; five or six received placebo; per-sample allocation not given. Material that was analyzed had been drawn on day 63 after the first vaccine or placebo injection. Libraries were prepared by immunoSEQ multiplex PCR; TCRdb keeps only in-frame clonotypes and omits some of them. In the table there are about 400,000 clones, 83% of which are singletons. The material was peripheral blood, obtained in a trial of Ad26.COV2.S vaccine versus placebo. All receptors derive from a person between 18 and 65 years old who received the Ad26.COV2.S COVID-19 vaccine or a placebo.

The chain carries TRBV29-1 and TRBJ2-5, with D possibly TRBD2 on 6 matching bases. The CDR3 extends over 12 amino acids. Trimming removed 3 bases at V and 2 bases at J, with 7 bases between. Germline-derived CDR1 and CDR2 are SQVTM and ANQGSEA. CDR3 residues: CSVEAGQETQYF. CDR3 nucleotides: TGCAGCGTTGAGGCGGGGCAAGAGACCCAGTACTTC.

This clone was observed at least ten times. The gene calls are TRBV11-2 and TRBJ2-7; D may be TRBD2 (5 bases). The CDR3 runs 12 residues. CDR1 is SGHAT and CDR2 is FQNNGV in the germline V gene. Trimming removed 4 bases from V and 6 bases from J, with 10 bases in between. The DNA of the CDR3 is TGTGCCAGCAGCTCCGCGCGGGCCGAGCAGTACTTC. It is translated as CASSSARAEQYF. Full variable domain (rest looked up from reference TRBV11-2 and TRBJ2-7): EAGVAQSPRYKIIEKRQSVAFWCNPISGHATLYWYQQILGQGPKLLIQFQNNGVVDDSQLPKDRFSAERLKGVDSTLKIQPAKLEDSAVYLCASSSARAEQYFGPGTRLTVT.

V usage is TRBV6-5 and J usage is TRBJ1-5; D remains ambiguous. Trimming removed 6 bases at V and 0 bases at J, with 9 bases between. CDR3 size: 14 residues. CDR1 is MNHEY and CDR2 is SVGAGI in the germline V gene. CDR3 residues: CASSGSTSNQPQHF. In nucleotides, the CDR3 is TGTGCCAGCAGCGGGAGTACTAGCAATCAGCCCCAGCATTTT.

The chain couples TRBV18 to TRBJ2-1; no clear D gene. The CDR3 length is 14 residues. Germline V gene sequence: CDR1 KGHSH, CDR2 LQKENI. V gave up 3 bases and J gave up 1 base, with 7 bases separating them. CDR3: CASSPVGSYNEQFF. For the CDR3, the DNA is TGTGCCAGCTCACCCGTGGGATCCTACAATGAGCAGTTCTTC.

This clone was counted a single time. This chain uses TRBV4-2 with TRBJ2-7, with 8 bases lining up with TRBD2. This CDR3 has 15 residues. V lost 0 bases to trimming and J lost 9 bases; unmatched junction nucleotides: 10. Germline V gene sequence: CDR1 LGHNA, CDR2 YNFKEQ. CDR3 sequence: CASSQDLAGGRGQYF. In DNA form, the CDR3 reads TGTGCCAGCAGCCAAGATCTCGCGGGGGGAAGGGGGCAGTACTTC.